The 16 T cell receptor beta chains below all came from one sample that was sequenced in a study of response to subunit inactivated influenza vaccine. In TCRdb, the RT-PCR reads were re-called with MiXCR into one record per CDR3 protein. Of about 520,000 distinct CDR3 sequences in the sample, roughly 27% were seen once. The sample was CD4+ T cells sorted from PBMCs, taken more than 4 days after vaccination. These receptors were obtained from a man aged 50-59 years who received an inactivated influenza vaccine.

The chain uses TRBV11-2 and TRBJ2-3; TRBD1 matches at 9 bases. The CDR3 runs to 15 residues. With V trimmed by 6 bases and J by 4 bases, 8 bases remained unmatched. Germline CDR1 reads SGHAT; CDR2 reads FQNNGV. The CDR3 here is CASRPTGGHADTQYF. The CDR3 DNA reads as TGTGCCAGCAGGCCGACAGGGGGTCACGCAGATACGCAGTATTTT.

In DNA, the CDR3 is TGTGCCAGCAGTTCATCGGACAGGTTTGCCCAGTTCTTC. The encoded protein is CASSSSDRFAQFF. V and J are TRBV12-3 or TRBV12-4 and TRBJ2-1, with TRBD1 matching 7 bases. V lost 4 bases and J lost 13; bases outside the gene matches: 10. CDR3 size: 13 residues.

CDR3 loop: CASSEEQGARSPLHF. The CDR3 DNA reads as TGTGCCAGCAGCGAGGAACAGGGGGCGAGGTCACCCCTCCACTTT. This rearrangement joins TRBV7-8 to TRBJ1-6; TRBD1 agrees at 9 bases. CDR1 and CDR2 (germline): SGHVS, FQNEAQ. Trimming removed 5 bases from V and 10 bases from J; junction bases left unmatched: 9. The CDR3 length is 15 residues. The variable domain in full, with the rest retrieved from reference TRBV7-8 and TRBJ1-6, is GAGVSQSPRYKVAKRGQDVALRCDPISGHVSLFWYQQALGQGPEFLTYFQNEAQLDKSGLPSDRFFAERPEGSVSTLKIQRTQQEDSAVYLCASSEEQGARSPLHFGNGTRLTVT.

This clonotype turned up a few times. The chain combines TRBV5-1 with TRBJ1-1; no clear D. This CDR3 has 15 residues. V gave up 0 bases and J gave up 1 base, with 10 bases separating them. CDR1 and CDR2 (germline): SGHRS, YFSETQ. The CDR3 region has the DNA TGCGCCAGCAGCTTGGTTCAGCGCCAGAACACTGAAGCTTTCTTT. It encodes CASSLVQRQNTEAFF.

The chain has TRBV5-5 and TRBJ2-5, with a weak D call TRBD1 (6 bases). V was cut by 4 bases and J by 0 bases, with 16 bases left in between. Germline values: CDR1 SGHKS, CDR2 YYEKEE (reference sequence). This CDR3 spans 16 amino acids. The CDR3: CASSLTRTAYQETQYF. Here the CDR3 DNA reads TGTGCCAGCAGCCTTACAAGGACAGCCTACCAAGAGACCCAGTACTTC.

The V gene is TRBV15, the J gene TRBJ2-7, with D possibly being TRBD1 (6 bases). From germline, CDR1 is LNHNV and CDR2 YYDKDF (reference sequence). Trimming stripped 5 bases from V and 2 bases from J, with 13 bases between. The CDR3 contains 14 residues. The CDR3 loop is CATSGHRVPYEQYF. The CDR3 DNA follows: TGTGCCACCAGCGGTCACAGGGTTCCCTACGAGCAGTACTTC.

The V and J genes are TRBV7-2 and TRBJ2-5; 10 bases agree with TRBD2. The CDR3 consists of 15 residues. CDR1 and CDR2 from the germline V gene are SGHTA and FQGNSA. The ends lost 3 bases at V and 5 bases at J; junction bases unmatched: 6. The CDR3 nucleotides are TGTGCCAGCAGCTTCCTAGCGGGGGTCTTGGAGACCCAGTACTTC. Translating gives CASSFLAGVLETQYF. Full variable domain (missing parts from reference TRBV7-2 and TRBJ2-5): GAGVSQSPSNKVTEKGKDVELRCDPISGHTALYWYRQSLGQGLEFLIYFQGNSAPDKSGLPSDRFSAERTGGSVSTLTIQRTQQEDSAVYLCASSFLAGVLETQYFGPGTRLLVL.

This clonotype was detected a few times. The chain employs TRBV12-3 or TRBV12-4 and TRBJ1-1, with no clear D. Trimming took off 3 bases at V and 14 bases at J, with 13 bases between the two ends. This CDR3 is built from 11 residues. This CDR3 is CASSLSADPFF. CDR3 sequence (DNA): TGTGCCAGCAGTTTGTCGGCGGATCCGTTCTTT.

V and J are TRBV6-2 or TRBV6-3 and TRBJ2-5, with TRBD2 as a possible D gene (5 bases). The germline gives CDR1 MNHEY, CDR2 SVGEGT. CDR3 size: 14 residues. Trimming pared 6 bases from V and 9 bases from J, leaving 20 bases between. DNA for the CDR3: TGTGCCAGCAGCCCCGGGGTCTCCTGGGGTCCCCAGTACTTC. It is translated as CASSPGVSWGPQYF.

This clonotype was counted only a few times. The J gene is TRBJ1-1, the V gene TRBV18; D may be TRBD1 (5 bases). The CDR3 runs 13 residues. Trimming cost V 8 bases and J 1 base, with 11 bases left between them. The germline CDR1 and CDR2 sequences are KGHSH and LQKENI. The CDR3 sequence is CASSGDRNTEAFF. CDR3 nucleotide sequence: TGTGCCAGCAGCGGCGACAGGAACACTGAAGCTTTCTTT.

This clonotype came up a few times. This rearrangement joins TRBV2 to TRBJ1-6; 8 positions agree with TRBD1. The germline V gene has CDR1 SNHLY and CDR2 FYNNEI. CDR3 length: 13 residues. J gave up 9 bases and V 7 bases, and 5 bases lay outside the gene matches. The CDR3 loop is CASNSRGPSPLHF. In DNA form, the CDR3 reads TGTGCCAGCAACAGCAGGGGGCCTTCACCCCTCCACTTT.

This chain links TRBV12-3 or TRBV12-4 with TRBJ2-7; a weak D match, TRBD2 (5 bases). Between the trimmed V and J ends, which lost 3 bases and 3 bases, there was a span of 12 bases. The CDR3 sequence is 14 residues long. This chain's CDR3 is CASSLRAWGYEQYF. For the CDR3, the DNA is TGTGCCAGCAGTTTGAGGGCTTGGGGCTACGAGCAGTACTTC.

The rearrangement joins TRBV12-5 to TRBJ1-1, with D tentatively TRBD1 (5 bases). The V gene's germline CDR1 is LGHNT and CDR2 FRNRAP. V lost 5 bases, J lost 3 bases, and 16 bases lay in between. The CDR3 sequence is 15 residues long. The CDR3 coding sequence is TGTGCTAGTGGTCTTCATAAGGGGCAGGACACTGAAGCTTTCTTT. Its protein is CASGLHKGQDTEAFF. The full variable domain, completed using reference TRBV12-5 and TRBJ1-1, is DARVTQTPRHKVTEMGQEVTMRCQPILGHNTVFWYRQTMMQGLELLAYFRNRAPLDDSGMPKDRFSAEMPDATLATLKIQPSEPRDSAVYFCASGLHKGQDTEAFFGQGTRLTVV.

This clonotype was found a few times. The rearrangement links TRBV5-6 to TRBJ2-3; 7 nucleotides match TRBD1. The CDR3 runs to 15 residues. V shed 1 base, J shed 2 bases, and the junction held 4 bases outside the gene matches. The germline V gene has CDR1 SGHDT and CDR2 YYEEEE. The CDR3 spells CASSLPGTDTDTQYF. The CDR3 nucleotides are TGTGCCAGCAGCTTGCCCGGGACAGACACAGATACGCAGTATTTT.

The CDR3 DNA is TGTGCCAGCAGTTACGGGACAGGGGGGAACACTGAAGCTTTCTTT. Translation gives CASSYGTGGNTEAFF. The chain is built from TRBV6-2 or TRBV6-3 and TRBJ1-1; TRBD1 aligns across 11 bases. V trimming: 2 bases; J trimming: 1 base; junction bases outside the gene matches: 0. Germline-derived CDR1 and CDR2 are MNHEY and SVGEGT. The CDR3 contains 15 residues.

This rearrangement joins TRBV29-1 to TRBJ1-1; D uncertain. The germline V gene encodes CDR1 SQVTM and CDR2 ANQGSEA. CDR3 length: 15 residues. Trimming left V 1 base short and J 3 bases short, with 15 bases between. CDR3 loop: CSVEGRVSRDTEAFF. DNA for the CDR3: TGCAGCGTTGAAGGGAGGGTCTCACGGGACACTGAAGCTTTCTTT.